The next 29 T cell receptor beta chains were all read from a single sample in a study of metastatic and nonmetastatic thyroid tumors. None of the patients had undergone any treatment ahead of thyroid surgery. TCRdb reanalyzed the PCR reads via MiXCR. This sample has 30,000 to 45,000 clones; 28% occur once, and the top ten carry about a tenth. Material for sequencing was blood. The receptors shown here come from a male donor with papillary thyroid cancer or a benign thyroid nodule (not recorded which). Some clones in this sample may be carry-over from other donors' samples.

The rearrangement uses TRBV12-3 or TRBV12-4 and TRBJ1-1; D is ambiguous. This CDR3 has 14 amino acids. V was shortened by 0 bases and J by 4 bases, with 9 bases between the two germline ends. CDR3 residues: CASSLAVQLTEAFF. CDR3 nucleotides: TGTGCCAGCAGTTTAGCGGTACAACTCACTGAAGCTTTCTTT.

This clone was recorded at least ten times. The CDR3 bases are TGTGCCAGCAGTTTACCTCTAGGACCCTACGAGCAGTACTTC. Translation: CASSLPLGPYEQYF. The V and J genes are TRBV28 and TRBJ2-7; D remains ambiguous. Trimming stripped 2 bases from V and 2 bases from J, with 10 bases between. CDR1 and CDR2 (germline): MDHEN, SYDVKM. The CDR3 covers 14 residues. The full variable domain, its missing parts supplied by reference TRBV28 and TRBJ2-7, is DVKVTQSSRYLVKRTGEKVFLECVQDMDHENMFWYRQDPGLGLRLIYFSYDVKMKEKGDIPEGYSVSREKKERFSLILESASTNQTSMYLCASSLPLGPYEQYFGPGTRLTVT.

This clone was seen ten or more times. Possible read error: a much larger clone is one base away. The V call is TRBV6-5, the J call TRBJ1-5; D is perhaps TRBD1 (6 bases). The CDR3 totals 13 residues. Germline loops: CDR1 MNHEY, CDR2 SVGAGI. CDR3 amino acids: CASSYDRNRPQHF. The DNA for the CDR3 is TGTGCCAGCAGTTATGACAGGAATCGGCCCCAGCATTTT.

The chain employs TRBV20-1 and TRBJ2-2; no clear D. The V gene's germline CDR1 is DFQATT and CDR2 SNEGSKA (reference sequence). The ends were cut back, 3 bases at V and 2 bases at J, with 10 bases in the middle. This CDR3 has 14 residues. CDR3 region: CSASRQPNTGELFF. For the CDR3, the DNA is TGCAGTGCTAGTAGGCAGCCAAACACCGGGGAGCTGTTTTTT.

V usage is TRBV11-2 and J usage is TRBJ2-3, with no clear D. Per germline, CDR1 SGHAT and CDR2 FQNNGV. Trimming took off 5 bases at V and 1 base at J, with 16 bases between the two ends. The CDR3 has 16 residues. Written as DNA, the CDR3 is TGTGCCAGCAGCCCAGAGGTTGTTTGGGGCACAGATACGCAGTATTTT. It encodes CASSPEVVWGTDTQYF.

This clone appeared a few times. V usage is TRBV27 and J usage is TRBJ1-1, with D maybe TRBD1 (5 bases). The CDR3 loop spans 15 amino acids. Germline values: CDR1 MNHEY, CDR2 SMNVEV (reference sequence). V was cut by 2 bases and J by 0 bases, with 10 bases left in between. The CDR3 protein is CASSLSPTVNTEAFF. The CDR3 DNA sequence: TGTGCCAGCAGTTTAAGTCCGACAGTGAACACTGAAGCTTTCTTT.

V gene TRBV7-2 combines with J gene TRBJ2-3; D is unclear. The ends were cut back, 5 bases at V and 0 bases at J, with 15 bases in the middle. The germline V gene encodes CDR1 SGHTA and CDR2 FQGNSA. The CDR3 extends over 16 amino acids. The CDR3 loop is CASSPLTVTSTDTQYF. The DNA of the CDR3 is TGTGCCAGCAGCCCTTTGACGGTCACTAGCACAGATACGCAGTATTTT.

This clone was seen many times. The rearrangement links TRBV27 to TRBJ2-1, with D perhaps TRBD2 (6 bases). The V gene lost 3 bases and the J gene lost 8 bases, with 26 bases spanning the gap. The CDR3 covers 18 residues. Germline V gene sequence: CDR1 MNHEY, CDR2 SMNVEV (reference sequence). CDR3 in DNA: TGTGCCAGCAGTTTGCGTGGGTTGGCGGGGAGGCTAGGGCATGAGCAGTTCTTC. It codes for CASSLRGLAGRLGHEQFF.

This clone was detected a few times. This chain connects TRBV11-2 to TRBJ1-6; no clear D. This CDR3 contains 16 residues. Trimming cost V 1 base and J 0 bases, with 7 bases left between them. CDR1 is SGHAT, CDR2 FQNNGV, per germline. The CDR3 DNA sequence: TGTGCCAGCAGCTTAGGGAGGGACTCCTATAATTCACCCCTCCACTTT. It specifies CASSLGRDSYNSPLHF.

This clone was seen ten or more times. The chain carries TRBV20-1 and TRBJ2-1; TRBD2 matches at 7 bases. The V gene end was trimmed by 6 bases and the J gene end by 5 bases; junction bases not matched to a gene: 7. The CDR3 runs to 13 residues. Germline values: CDR1 DFQATT, CDR2 SNEGSKA (reference sequence). As DNA, the CDR3 is TGCAGTGCGGGGCGGGAGCCCGACAATGAGCAGTTCTTC. Translated: CSAGREPDNEQFF.

The chain has TRBV6-1 and TRBJ2-2; 7 nucleotides line up with TRBD1. The CDR3 is 15 amino acids. Looked up from germline, CDR1 is MNHNS and CDR2 is SASEGT. V lost 2 bases and J lost 4; bases outside the gene matches: 4. The CDR3 sequence is CASSECDRVTGELFF. DNA of the CDR3: TGTGCCAGCAGTGAATGTGACAGGGTCACCGGGGAGCTGTTTTTT.

The CDR3 bases are TGTGCCAGCAGCCCCGCAGGACAAGAGACCCAGTACTTC. It translates to CASSPAGQETQYF. V gene TRBV12-3 or TRBV12-4 combines with J gene TRBJ2-5; D unclear. With 6 bases removed from V and 2 bases from J, the gap between germline ends came to 10 bases. CDR3 length: 13 residues.

J is TRBJ1-1 and V is TRBV27; D remains ambiguous. The CDR3 loop spans 15 amino acids. Trimming left V 2 bases short and J 0 bases short, with 10 bases between. The germline CDR1 and CDR2 sequences are MNHEY and SMNVEV (reference sequence). The CDR3 DNA follows: TGTGCCAGCAGTTTAAAGCCGGGGATGAACACTGAAGCTTTCTTT. This encodes CASSLKPGMNTEAFF.

The V and J genes are TRBV7-2 and TRBJ2-7, with a tentative D call TRBD2 (5 bases). The CDR3 length is 11 residues. V lost 10 bases to trimming and J lost 3 bases, with 10 bases between them. Germline-derived CDR1 and CDR2 are SGHTA and FQGNSA. The CDR3 protein is CATGENYEQYF. The DNA of the CDR3 is TGTGCCACCGGGGAGAACTACGAGCAGTACTTC. Filled out from reference TRBV7-2 and TRBJ2-7, the complete variable domain reads GAGVSQSPSNKVTEKGKDVELRCDPISGHTALYWYRQSLGQGLEFLIYFQGNSAPDKSGLPSDRFSAERTGGSVSTLTIQRTQQEDSAVYLCATGENYEQYFGPGTRLTVT.

In its sample, this clone was seen many times. V is TRBV29-1 and J is TRBJ2-7; D is unclear. Germline CDR1 reads SQVTM; CDR2 reads ANQGSEA. V lost 2 bases to trimming and J lost 7 bases, with 12 bases between them. The CDR3 spans 12 residues. The CDR3, as DNA: TGCAGCGTTGAAAGCCCTTCCGAAGAGCAGTACTTC. Residues: CSVESPSEEQYF.

Relative to its sample, this clone is medium-sized. V is TRBV6-1 and J is TRBJ2-7, with 12 bases that match TRBD2. Looked up from germline, CDR1 is MNHNS and CDR2 is SASEGT. This CDR3 region has 15 residues. Germline trimming cut 1 base from V and 5 bases from J; bases unmatched to any gene: 3. The CDR3 DNA reads TGTGCCAGCAGTGAAGAGACTAGCGGGAGCCACGAGCAGTACTTC. Its translation is CASSEETSGSHEQYF.

By share, this clone counts as medium-sized. This chain uses TRBV20-1 with TRBJ1-2; D is possibly TRBD1 (5 bases). The germline V and J ends were trimmed by 0 bases and 2 bases, with 7 bases remaining between them. The CDR3 is 13 amino acids. Germline lookup yields CDR1 DFQATT and CDR2 SNEGSKA (reference sequence). The CDR3 DNA reads TGCAGTGCTAGAGATCGGGACAACTATGGCTACACCTTC. This translates into CSARDRDNYGYTF.

This clone was observed many times. This chain connects TRBV11-2 to TRBJ2-3; 13 nucleotides match TRBD2. Germline-derived CDR1 and CDR2 are SGHAT and FQNNGV. This CDR3 region has 16 residues. J gave up 3 bases and V 5 bases, and 5 bases lay outside the gene matches. CDR3 sequence: CASSPGTSGKTDTQYF. In nucleotides, the CDR3 is TGTGCCAGCAGCCCAGGGACTAGCGGGAAAACAGATACGCAGTATTTT.

This clone was seen repeatedly, ten times or more. The germline gene is not matched at one end of the junction; a read error may be the cause. V gene TRBV28 combines with J gene TRBJ2-7; TRBD2 agrees at 7 bases. CDR1 is MDHEN, CDR2 SYDVKM, per germline. The CDR3 is 12 residues long. The CDR3 DNA follows: TGTGCCAGCAGTTTGGGGGGGAAACCCCCTTCCTTC. This encodes CASSLGGKPPSF.

This sequence joins TRBV6-1 and TRBJ1-1; D uncertain. Germline V gives CDR1 MNHNS, CDR2 SASEGT. This CDR3 has 13 residues. The V and J ends lost 5 bases and 0 bases respectively, with 7 bases between them. The CDR3 nucleotides read TGTGCCAGCAGTCGTATGGTGAACACTGAAGCTTTCTTT. Translating gives CASSRMVNTEAFF.

In its sample, this clone was seen a few times. This chain connects TRBV20-1 to TRBJ2-1; maybe TRBD2 (6 bases). Germline CDR1 reads DFQATT; CDR2 reads SNEGSKA (reference sequence). The CDR3 extends over 17 amino acids. Trimming stripped 1 base from V and 0 bases from J, with 16 bases between. In DNA form, the CDR3 reads TGCAGTGCTAGAGGGATTAGCGGAGAGGTCTCCTACAATGAGCAGTTCTTC. Encoded protein: CSARGISGEVSYNEQFF.

Ten or more counts support this clone. This chain uses TRBV7-4 with TRBJ1-1; the D gene is possibly TRBD1 (5 bases). Deletions cut 0 bases from V and 1 base from J, with 27 bases between. CDR3 size: 21 residues. Germline-derived CDR1 and CDR2 are SGHVT and SQSDAQ. CDR3 nucleotides: TGTGCCAGCAGCTTAGCGGATCGCGGCGGGGCGGCGAAACATTGGAACACTGAAGCTTTCTTT. It yields the protein CASSLADRGGAAKHWNTEAFF.

The V call is TRBV18, the J call TRBJ2-6, with a weak D call TRBD1 (6 bases). Trimming cost V 3 bases and J 0 bases, with 12 bases left between them. Per the germline V gene, CDR1 is KGHSH and CDR2 is LQKENI. CDR3 length: 17 amino acids. In DNA form, the CDR3 reads TGTGCCAGCTCACCTTACGGACAGTACTCTGGGGCCAACGTCCTGACTTTC. It specifies CASSPYGQYSGANVLTF.

This rearrangement joins TRBV6-4 to TRBJ1-5, with TRBD1 as a possible D gene (5 bases). Germline V gene lookup returns CDR1 MRHNA and CDR2 SNTAGT. This CDR3 has 21 amino acids. The V gene lost 0 bases and the J gene lost 0 bases, with 24 bases spanning the gap. The CDR3 region has the DNA TGTGCCAGCAGTGACTCTTGCCCGACCGTGGGACCGATGAATAGCAATCAGCCCCAGCATTTT. This sequence encodes CASSDSCPTVGPMNSNQPQHF.

This clone was observed a single time. CDR3 sequence (DNA): TGTGCCAGCCATCAGTTACTGGGGGTCCCCGGGGAGCTGTTTTTT. Amino acids: CASHQLLGVPGELFF. V is TRBV11-2 and J is TRBJ2-2; D could derive from TRBD1 or TRBD2 (5 bases each). Per the germline V gene, CDR1 is SGHAT and CDR2 is FQNNGV. Trimming shortened V by 8 bases and J by 6 bases, and 19 bases separated the two germline ends. This CDR3 has 15 amino acids.

The chain employs TRBV20-1 and TRBJ2-7; 7 bases map to TRBD1. Losses at the gene ends were 6 bases for V and 3 bases for J; bases not matched to a gene: 14. Germline CDR1 reads DFQATT; CDR2 reads SNEGSKA (reference sequence). There are 15 residues in the CDR3. CDR3 coding DNA: TGCAGTGCCAGCTTCTTGGGGACAGTCAACTACGAGCAGTACTTC. Its protein is CSASFLGTVNYEQYF.

This clone was found many times. The genes are TRBV9 and TRBJ1-2; D is possibly TRBD1 (5 bases). The germline CDR1 and CDR2 sequences are SGDLS and YYNGEE. CDR3 length: 15 residues. Between the trimmed V and J ends, which lost 4 bases and 6 bases, there was a span of 19 bases. CDR3 region: CASSSIQGLGDGYTF. Here the CDR3 DNA reads TGTGCCAGCAGCTCCATTCAGGGACTTGGGGATGGCTACACCTTC.

The sample holds one count of this clone. This rearrangement joins TRBV18 to TRBJ2-7; possible D gene TRBD1, 6 bases. The CDR3 runs to 13 residues. Trimming shortened V by 4 bases and J by 6 bases, and 13 bases separated the two germline ends. Germline CDR1 KGHSH, CDR2 LQKENI. CDR3 amino acids: CASSRDKDAEQYF. CDR3 DNA sequence: TGTGCCAGCTCACGGGACAAGGACGCCGAGCAGTACTTC.

By share, this clone ranks as medium-sized. The V call is TRBV6-4, the J call TRBJ1-6; TRBD1 matches at 9 bases. Unmatched junction bases numbered 0, after V lost 0 bases and J lost 6 bases. Germline CDR1 and CDR2: MRHNA and SNTAGT. The CDR3 has 15 residues. Here the CDR3 DNA reads TGTGCCAGCAGTGACTCGGGACAGGGTAATTCACCCCTCCACTTT. This encodes CASSDSGQGNSPLHF.